What follows are 32 T cell receptor beta chains derived from one specimen sequenced in a study of cytotoxic CD8 clonotypes in ibrutinib-treated CLL. Sequencing was performed with immunoSEQ multiplex PCR; in TCRdb, only in-frame clones are kept and a portion is missing. The sample has 15,000 or so clones, under 75% seen once. Here the sequenced sample was PBMCs, taken after 12 months of ibrutinib treatment. These TCRs come from a human donor with chronic lymphocytic leukemia.

The V gene is TRBV29-1, the J gene TRBJ1-5; TRBD1 matches at 7 bases. The CDR3 has 15 residues. CDR1 and CDR2 (germline): SQVTM, ANQGSEA. Trimming removed 6 bases from V and 6 bases from J; junction bases left unmatched: 14. The CDR3 sequence is CSVGEQGIGIQPQHF. In DNA form, the CDR3 reads TGCAGCGTCGGGGAACAGGGGATCGGTATTCAGCCCCAGCATTTT.

The chain joins TRBV19 to TRBJ2-1; D uncertain. V was cut by 3 bases and J by 6 bases, with 12 bases left in between. In germline, CDR1 is LNHDA, CDR2 SQIVND (reference sequence). The CDR3 runs 14 residues. CDR3 bases: TGTGCCAGTAGTATCTCCCGAGCGACCAATGAGCAGTTCTTC. This sequence encodes CASSISRATNEQFF. Full variable domain (missing parts from reference TRBV19 and TRBJ2-1): DGGITQSPKYLFRKEGQNVTLSCEQNLNHDAMYWYRQDPGQGLRLIYYSQIVNDFQKGDIAEGYSVSREKKESFPLTVTSAQKNPTAFYLCASSISRATNEQFFGPGTRLTVL.

This clone has only a few counts. In nucleotides, the CDR3 is TGCAGCGTCGGGGACGGAAAGTATGGCTACACCTTC. Amino acid sequence: CSVGDGKYGYTF. The V call is TRBV29-1, the J call TRBJ1-2; D might be TRBD1 (5 bases). The V gene lost 6 bases and the J gene lost 5 bases, with 13 bases spanning the gap. The CDR3 runs 12 residues. Germline values: CDR1 SQVTM, CDR2 ANQGSEA.

This chain connects TRBV25-1 to TRBJ2-7; no clear D. V lost 4 bases and J lost 3, with 7 bases in between. This CDR3 spans 12 amino acids. Looked up from germline, CDR1 is MGHDK and CDR2 is SYGVNS. The CDR3 DNA is TGTGCCAGCAGTGTAGGATACTACGAGCAGTACTTC. It yields the protein CASSVGYYEQYF.

This clone has a handful of counts. This rearrangement joins TRBV7-9 to TRBJ2-1; 9 bases match TRBD2. The germline V gene encodes CDR1 SEHNR and CDR2 FQNEAQ (reference sequence). CDR3 size: 15 residues. V shed 0 bases, J shed 4 bases, and the junction held 1 base outside the gene matches. The CDR3 DNA reads as TGTGCCAGCAGCTTAGCTCTAGCGGGATACAATGAGCAGTTCTTC. Its translation is CASSLALAGYNEQFF.

This clone was seen a few times. V is TRBV2 and J is TRBJ2-5; D not certain. Germline V gene lookup returns CDR1 SNHLY and CDR2 FYNNEI. CDR3 size: 14 residues. V was trimmed by 5 bases and J by 1 base, leaving 11 bases between them. Here the CDR3 reads CASSTTETQETQYF. CDR3 bases: TGTGCCAGCAGTACCACAGAAACCCAAGAGACCCAGTACTTC.

The V gene is TRBV5-6, the J gene TRBJ2-5, with 11 bases that match TRBD2. CDR3 length: 15 residues. Trimming at V came to 4 bases and at J to 4 bases, leaving 6 bases not matched to a gene. CDR1 and CDR2 from the germline V gene are SGHDT and YYEEEE. The CDR3, as DNA: TGTGCCAGCAGCCCTTTAGCGGGAGGGGCAGAGACCCAGTACTTC. Encoded protein: CASSPLAGGAETQYF.

The V and J genes are TRBV28 and TRBJ2-7; 8 bases map to TRBD2. CDR3 length: 14 amino acids. V gave up 6 bases and J gave up 2 bases; unmatched junction bases: 6. Germline CDR1 and CDR2: MDHEN and SYDVKM. CDR3 sequence reads: CASSLAGLTYEQYF. The CDR3 coding sequence is TGTGCCAGCAGCTTAGCGGGACTAACCTACGAGCAGTACTTC.

The chain has TRBV28 and TRBJ1-1; D is possibly TRBD1 (5 bases). The CDR3 has 15 amino acids. The germline V and J ends were trimmed by 6 bases and 0 bases, with 14 bases remaining between them. Germline V gene data show CDR1 as MDHEN and CDR2 as SYDVKM. CDR3 DNA sequence: TGTGCCAGCAGCCCGGGGGACCCGATGAACACTGAAGCTTTCTTT. This codes for CASSPGDPMNTEAFF.

This CDR3 reads CASSSPQIRSEQYF. In DNA form, the CDR3 reads TGTGCCAGCAGCTCCCCCCAGATACGGAGCGAGCAGTACTTC. V and J are TRBV7-6 and TRBJ2-7; D is undetermined. The CDR3 is made up of 14 amino acids. From germline, CDR1 is SGHVS and CDR2 FNYEAQ. Trimming cost V 4 bases and J 6 bases, with 16 bases left between them.

In nucleotides, the CDR3 is TGTGCCAGCAGCTTAGATCCCGCGGGGAACATTCAGTACTTC. This codes for CASSLDPAGNIQYF. The chain links TRBV7-9 to TRBJ2-4, with D possibly TRBD2 on 6 matching bases. V was trimmed by 1 base and J by 7 bases, leaving 11 bases between them. Looked up from germline, CDR1 is SEHNR and CDR2 is FQNEAQ (reference sequence). CDR3 length: 14 residues.

The V call is TRBV11-2, the J call TRBJ2-5; TRBD2 aligns across 8 bases. V shed 6 bases and J 4 bases; nucleotides not matched to a gene: 7. This CDR3 spans 14 amino acids. From germline, CDR1 is SGHAT and CDR2 FQNNGV. CDR3 amino acids: CASRRTLAGETQYF. The DNA for the CDR3 is TGTGCCAGCAGACGCACGCTAGCGGGAGAGACCCAGTACTTC.

This chain uses TRBV20-1 with TRBJ1-2; 7 nucleotides agree with TRBD1. This CDR3 comprises 10 residues. CDR1 and CDR2 (germline): DFQATT, SNEGSKA (reference sequence). CDR3 residues: CRQGNYGYTF. The CDR3 DNA is TGCAGACAGGGGAACTATGGCTACACCTTC.

J is TRBJ1-2 and V is TRBV2; D is possibly TRBD1 (6 bases). CDR3 size: 14 residues. Germline-derived CDR1 and CDR2 are SNHLY and FYNNEI. Between the trimmed V and J ends, which lost 7 bases and 2 bases, there was a span of 14 bases. CDR3 amino acids: CASIGQRTNYGYTF. The CDR3 nucleotides read TGTGCCAGCATAGGACAGCGGACGAACTATGGCTACACCTTC.

The DNA for the CDR3 is TGTGCCAGCAGTTATTCGCCCACCGGGGAGCTGTTTTTT. Protein product: CASSYSPTGELFF. This chain uses TRBV28 with TRBJ2-2; D not certain. Trimming took off 4 bases at V and 4 bases at J, with 7 bases between the two ends. There are 13 residues in the CDR3. CDR1 and CDR2 (germline): MDHEN, SYDVKM.

CDR3 bases: TGTGCCAGCAGCCCAGGACTAGCGGGTAGAGAGACCCAGTACTTC. Its translation is CASSPGLAGRETQYF. This chain links TRBV11-3 with TRBJ2-5; 11 positions agree with TRBD2. The CDR3 spans 15 residues. CDR1 is SGHNT and CDR2 is YENEEA in the germline V gene. The ends lost 5 bases at V and 4 bases at J; junction bases unmatched: 6.

The CDR3 DNA is TGTGCCAGCGGTCCCGTGAGCGGGAGATACAATGAGCAGTTCTTC. It encodes CASGPVSGRYNEQFF. The gene calls are TRBV11-2 and TRBJ2-1; 8 nucleotides match TRBD2. Germline trimming cut 8 bases from V and 4 bases from J; bases unmatched to any gene: 10. The CDR3 extends over 15 amino acids. Looked up from germline, CDR1 is SGHAT and CDR2 is FQNNGV. The full variable domain, rest sourced from reference TRBV11-2 and TRBJ2-1, is EAGVAQSPRYKIIEKRQSVAFWCNPISGHATLYWYQQILGQGPKLLIQFQNNGVVDDSQLPKDRFSAERLKGVDSTLKIQPAKLEDSAVYLCASGPVSGRYNEQFFGPGTRLTVL.

V usage is TRBV4-2 and J usage is TRBJ2-1; D might be TRBD1 (5 bases). Germline values: CDR1 LGHNA, CDR2 YNFKEQ. The V end was cut by 2 bases, the J end by 7 bases, with 12 bases between. This CDR3 region has 14 residues. CDR3 residues: CASSQHDRYNEQFF. CDR3 in DNA: TGTGCCAGCAGCCAACACGACAGATATAATGAGCAGTTCTTC.

The chain recombines TRBV7-9 with TRBJ1-1; no definite D call. Germline V lookup: CDR1 SEHNR, CDR2 FQNEAQ (reference sequence). V was pared by 4 bases and J by 5 bases, with 11 bases between. This CDR3 spans 13 amino acids. CDR3 in amino acids: CASSSLSVTEAFF. In DNA form, the CDR3 reads TGTGCCAGCAGCTCTCTGTCGGTTACTGAAGCTTTCTTT.

By share of the sample, this clone is medium-sized. V usage is TRBV27 and J usage is TRBJ2-5; D is undetermined. V was cut by 4 bases and J by 3 bases, with 9 bases left in between. The CDR3 has 13 amino acids. Germline V gene data show CDR1 as MNHEY and CDR2 as SMNVEV (reference sequence). Here the CDR3 DNA reads TGTGCCAGCAGTTATAGCCCAGAAGAGACCCAGTACTTC. This sequence encodes CASSYSPEETQYF.

The chain combines TRBV7-3 with TRBJ2-1; a weak D match, TRBD2 (5 bases). The CDR3 totals 18 residues. Germline CDR1 SGHTA, CDR2 FQGTGA. The V end was cut by 3 bases, the J end by 4 bases, with 22 bases between. Here the CDR3 reads CASSFSLGPGWEYNEQFF. CDR3 DNA sequence: TGTGCCAGCAGCTTTTCTCTTGGTCCGGGATGGGAGTACAATGAGCAGTTCTTC.

The sample holds a few counts of this clone. The chain links TRBV10-1 to TRBJ2-2; D unclear. From germline, CDR1 is WNHNN and CDR2 SYGVQD (reference sequence). V was clipped by 2 bases and J by 4 bases, with 5 bases between them. The CDR3 consists of 13 residues. The CDR3 reads CASSEVITGELFF. CDR3 nucleotide sequence: TGCGCCAGCAGTGAGGTCATCACCGGGGAGCTGTTTTTT.

This chain joins TRBV28 and TRBJ2-7; D may match TRBD1 or TRBD2 (6 bases each). Germline V gene sequence: CDR1 MDHEN, CDR2 SYDVKM. The CDR3 covers 15 residues. Trimming removed 2 bases at V and 2 bases at J, with 13 bases between. The CDR3 sequence: CASSLAGQIPYEQYF. The CDR3 nucleotides are TGTGCCAGCAGTTTAGCGGGACAAATTCCCTACGAGCAGTACTTC.

A single count supports this clone. The J gene is TRBJ1-2, the V gene TRBV6-5; D possibly corresponds to TRBD1 (5 bases). The CDR3 runs to 15 residues. CDR1 MNHEY and CDR2 SVGAGI come from the germline V gene. V was clipped by 5 bases and J by 4 bases, with 17 bases between them. CDR3 sequence: CASSREGRGSYGYTF. The CDR3 nucleotides read TGTGCCAGCAGTCGCGAGGGGAGGGGTTCCTATGGCTACACCTTC.

This chain joins TRBV5-1 and TRBJ2-5, with 8 bases lining up with TRBD1. The germline CDR1 and CDR2 sequences are SGHRS and YFSETQ. Unmatched junction bases numbered 6, after V lost 6 bases and J lost 5 bases. The CDR3 covers 13 residues. Here the CDR3 reads CASNNRGAETQYF. DNA for the CDR3: TGCGCCAGCAACAACAGGGGGGCGGAGACCCAGTACTTC.

This clone was recorded a few times. This chain connects TRBV18 to TRBJ1-2, with 11 bases fitting TRBD1. Germline lookup yields CDR1 KGHSH and CDR2 LQKENI. This CDR3 spans 16 amino acids. The V segment lost 3 bases and the J segment 4 bases; nucleotides outside the gene matches: 7. CDR3 nucleotide sequence: TGTGCCAGCTCACCGTTGGGACAGGGGGAAGCCTATGGCTACACCTTC. This gives the protein CASSPLGQGEAYGYTF. The entire variable domain, with the rest obtained from reference TRBV18 and TRBJ1-2, is as follows: NAGVMQNPRHLVRRRGQEARLRCSPMKGHSHVYWYRQLPEEGLKFMVYLQKENIIDESGMPKERFSAEFPKEGPSILRIQQVVRGDSAAYFCASSPLGQGEAYGYTFGSGTRLTVV.

The CDR3 nucleotides are TGTGCCAGCAGCCAAGTTTCGGTGGCAGGGGCTAGCGAGCAGTACTTC. It encodes CASSQVSVAGASEQYF. The chain recombines TRBV4-2 with TRBJ2-7, with D perhaps matching TRBD1 (6 bases). This CDR3 comprises 16 residues. The germline gives CDR1 LGHNA, CDR2 YNFKEQ. Trimming removed 1 base from V and 6 bases from J, with 19 bases in between.

The J gene is TRBJ2-5, the V gene TRBV6-5, with 8 bases matching TRBD1. V lost 4 bases, J lost 4 bases, and 5 bases stayed unmatched. Germline CDR1 MNHEY, CDR2 SVGAGI. This CDR3 is built from 14 residues. CDR3 loop: CASSFRGPVETQYF. CDR3 in DNA: TGTGCCAGCAGTTTCAGGGGGCCGGTAGAGACCCAGTACTTC.

This sequence joins TRBV6-1 and TRBJ1-3; D is unclear. The germline V gene has CDR1 MNHNS and CDR2 SASEGT. There are 16 residues in the CDR3. Deletions cut 4 bases from V and 0 bases from J, with 13 bases between. CDR3 in amino acids: CASSGPSADSGNTIYF. DNA of the CDR3: TGTGCCAGCAGTGGTCCCTCGGCCGACTCTGGAAACACCATATATTTT.

V is TRBV6-6 and J is TRBJ2-5; 7 nucleotides align to TRBD2. J lost 5 bases, V lost 4 bases, and 13 bases had no gene match. The CDR3 has 16 residues. Germline CDR1 MNHNY, CDR2 SVGAGI (reference sequence). The chain's CDR3 is CASSSGIKREGETQYF. CDR3 sequence (DNA): TGTGCCAGCAGTTCCGGGATTAAGCGGGAAGGGGAGACCCAGTACTTC.

V is TRBV14 and J is TRBJ1-4; 9 bases are shared with TRBD1. V shed 1 base, J shed 8 bases, and the junction held 5 bases outside the gene matches. The germline V gene has CDR1 SGHDN and CDR2 FVKESK. The CDR3 runs to 15 residues. The CDR3 bases are TGTGCCAGCAGCCAAGGGGACAGGGTCGGGGAAAAACTGTTTTTT. It yields the protein CASSQGDRVGEKLFF. Full variable domain (missing parts from reference TRBV14 and TRBJ1-4): EAGVTQFPSHSVIEKGQTVTLRCDPISGHDNLYWYRRVMGKEIKFLLHFVKESKQDESGMPNNRFLAERTGGTYSTLKVQPAELEDSGVYFCASSQGDRVGEKLFFGSGTQLSVL.

The CDR3 region is CASTTSDYEQYF. CDR3 nucleotide sequence: TGTGCCAGCACCACGTCGGACTACGAGCAGTACTTC. V is TRBV28 and J is TRBJ2-7; D gene ambiguous. Germline assignment: CDR1 MDHEN and CDR2 SYDVKM. V was cut by 7 bases and J by 3 bases, with 10 bases left in between. The CDR3 length is 12 residues.